This T cell receptor beta chain was recorded in a study of T-cell memory formation after mild COVID-19. TCRdb analysed the 5' RACE reads with MiXCR anew, one entry per CDR3 protein. The profile covers about 110,000 distinct CDR3 sequences, with around 14% appearing a single time and less than 45% taken by the ten largest. Germline CDR1 and CDR2: SGHVS and FNYEAQ. Losses at the gene ends were 0 bases for V and 14 bases for J; bases not matched to a gene: 10. This CDR3 is 16 amino acids long. This clonotype was seen more than once but under ten times. Its specificity is unknown. Study findings and constraints: Chiefly within CM and EM were the contracting CD4+ clones; CD8+ ones were within EMRA.

V and J are TRBV7-6 and TRBJ2-1, with 13 positions matching TRBD2. The origin of this receptor is a man younger than 30 who had mild COVID-19 (a few samples of this study predate the infection). Cell type and time point are not known. The material sequenced was PBMCs or a T cell subset sorted from them (not recorded which). The CDR3: CASSLAILAGGPVEFF. The CDR3 DNA sequence: TGTGCCAGCAGCTTAGCGATACTAGCGGGGGGGCCTGTAGAGTTCTTC.